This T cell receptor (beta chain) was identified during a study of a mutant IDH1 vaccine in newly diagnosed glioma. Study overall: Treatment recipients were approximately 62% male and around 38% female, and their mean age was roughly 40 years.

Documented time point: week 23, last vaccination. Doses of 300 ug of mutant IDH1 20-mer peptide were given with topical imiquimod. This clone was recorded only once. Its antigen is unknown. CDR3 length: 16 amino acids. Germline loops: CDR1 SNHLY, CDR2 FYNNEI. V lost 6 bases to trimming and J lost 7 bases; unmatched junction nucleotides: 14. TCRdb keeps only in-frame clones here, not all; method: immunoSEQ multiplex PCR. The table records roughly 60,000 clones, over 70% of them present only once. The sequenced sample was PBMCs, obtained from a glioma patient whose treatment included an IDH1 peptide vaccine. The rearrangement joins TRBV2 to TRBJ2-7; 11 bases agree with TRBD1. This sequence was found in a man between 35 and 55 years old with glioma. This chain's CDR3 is CASSAIIGQGAEEQYF. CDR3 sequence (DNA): TGTGCCAGCAGCGCAATCATAGGACAGGGGGCTGAAGAGCAGTACTTC. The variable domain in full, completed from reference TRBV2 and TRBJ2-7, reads EPEVTQTPSHQVTQMGQEVILRCVPISNHLYFYWYRQILGQKVEFLVSFYNNEISEKSEIFDDQFSVERPDGSNFTLKIRSTKLEDSAMYFCASSAIIGQGAEEQYFGPGTRLTVT.